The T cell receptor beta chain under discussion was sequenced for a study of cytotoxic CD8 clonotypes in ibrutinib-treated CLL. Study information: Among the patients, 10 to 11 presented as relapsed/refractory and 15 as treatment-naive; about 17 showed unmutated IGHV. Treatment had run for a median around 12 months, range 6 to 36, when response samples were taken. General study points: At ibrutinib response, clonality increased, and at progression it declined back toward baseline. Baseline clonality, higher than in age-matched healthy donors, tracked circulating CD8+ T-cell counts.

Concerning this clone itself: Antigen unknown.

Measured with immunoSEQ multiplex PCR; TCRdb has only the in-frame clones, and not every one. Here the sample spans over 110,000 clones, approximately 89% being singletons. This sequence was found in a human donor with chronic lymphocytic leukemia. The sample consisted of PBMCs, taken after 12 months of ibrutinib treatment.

The CDR3 nucleotides are TGTGCCAGCAGTTTGGCGGGGCAATACAATGAGCAGTTCTTC. Its translation is CASSLAGQYNEQFF. V gene TRBV27 combines with J gene TRBJ2-1; TRBD2 is a possible D gene (6 bases). Trimming stripped 3 bases from V and 4 bases from J, with 10 bases between. The CDR3 contains 14 residues. CDR1 MNHEY and CDR2 SMNVEV come from the germline V gene (reference sequence).